The 20 T cell receptor beta chains given below trace back to one sample, sequenced in a study of blood T cell repertoires in COVID-19. Profiled with immunoSEQ multiplex PCR; TCRdb holds only in-frame clones, not every one. This table holds about 35,000 clones, approximately 89% found once. The sequencing input was peripheral blood. The receptors here all came from a man in his fifties or sixties with active or convalescent COVID-19.

The chain uses TRBV9 and TRBJ2-1; TRBD2 agrees at 13 bases. This CDR3 is built from 15 residues. Trimming took 3 bases from V and 7 from J; bases not matched to a gene: 4. In germline, CDR1 is SGDLS, CDR2 YYNGEE. Here the CDR3 reads CASSELAGGPNEQFF. The CDR3 DNA sequence: TGTGCCAGCAGCGAACTAGCGGGAGGGCCAAATGAGCAGTTCTTC.

The chain joins TRBV6-5 to TRBJ2-6; D not certain. From germline, CDR1 is MNHEY and CDR2 SVGAGI. The CDR3 has 16 amino acids. V lost 1 base to trimming and J lost 4 bases, with 11 bases between them. CDR3 sequence: CASSYLPSGGANVLTF. The CDR3 DNA reads as TGTGCCAGCAGTTACTTACCTTCTGGCGGGGCCAACGTCCTGACTTTC.

The V and J genes are TRBV9 and TRBJ1-1; D is uncertain. Germline CDR1 and CDR2: SGDLS and YYNGEE. The CDR3 extends over 14 amino acids. The V and J ends lost 5 bases and 1 base respectively, with 12 bases between them. As DNA, the CDR3 is TGTGCCAGCAGACAAAATTTACAGAACACTGAAGCTTTCTTT. Translated, it gives CASRQNLQNTEAFF.

V gene TRBV3-1 (or the pseudogene TRBV3-2) combines with J gene TRBJ2-5, with TRBD2 identical over 10 bases. Germline values: CDR1 LGHDT, CDR2 YNNKEL (reference sequence). There are 15 residues in the CDR3. V lost 4 bases to trimming and J lost 5 bases; unmatched junction nucleotides: 7. The CDR3 is CASSRKRGGPETQYF. CDR3 nucleotides: TGTGCCAGCAGCCGTAAGCGGGGGGGCCCCGAGACCCAGTACTTC.

The V and J genes are TRBV6-5 and TRBJ1-5, with unresolved D. This CDR3 comprises 15 residues. From germline, CDR1 is MNHEY and CDR2 SVGAGI. The CDR3 DNA reads as TGTGCAGCGCTCAACGGGGTCTATAGCAATCAGCCCCAGCATTTT. This gives the protein CAALNGVYSNQPQHF.

The chain combines TRBV18 with TRBJ1-6; 7 nucleotides align to TRBD1. V dropped 3 bases and J dropped 7; count of bases not matched to a gene: 6. The CDR3 sequence is 15 residues long. CDR1 and CDR2 (germline): KGHSH, LQKENI. DNA of the CDR3: TGTGCCAGCTCACCCACAGGGGTACTAAATTCACCCCTCCACTTT. It is translated as CASSPTGVLNSPLHF. Supplemented by reference TRBV18 and TRBJ1-6, the full variable domain reads NAGVMQNPRHLVRRRGQEARLRCSPMKGHSHVYWYRQLPEEGLKFMVYLQKENIIDESGMPKERFSAEFPKEGPSILRIQQVVRGDSAAYFCASSPTGVLNSPLHFGNGTRLTVT.

The V call is TRBV3-1 (or the pseudogene TRBV3-2), the J call TRBJ1-2, with D possibly being TRBD1 (6 bases). The V end was cut by 2 bases, the J end by 8 bases, with 12 bases between. In germline, CDR1 is LGHDT, CDR2 YNNKEL (reference sequence). CDR3 size: 13 residues. CDR3 DNA: TGTGCCAGCAGCCAAAACAGGGAATCAGGCTACACCTTC. Translating it yields CASSQNRESGYTF.

This clone was recorded only once. The chain links TRBV20-1 to TRBJ2-4, with D tentatively TRBD2 (5 bases). Germline CDR1 and CDR2: DFQATT and SNEGSKA (reference sequence). Trimming took 3 bases from V and 0 from J, leaving 9 bases between them. The CDR3 consists of 14 residues. CDR3 in DNA: TGCAGTGCTAGTCAGCGGATAGCCAAAAACATTCAGTACTTC. Protein: CSASQRIAKNIQYF.

The genes are TRBV19 and TRBJ2-1; D possibly corresponds to TRBD1 (5 bases). V gave up 3 bases and J gave up 14 bases, with 20 bases separating them. Germline CDR1 and CDR2: LNHDA and SQIVND (reference sequence). CDR3 length equals 14 residues. Here the CDR3 reads CASSIKAGTGVEFF. The CDR3 DNA reads TGTGCCAGTAGTATTAAGGCAGGTACAGGTGTGGAGTTCTTC. The full variable domain, completed using reference TRBV19 and TRBJ2-1, is DGGITQSPKYLFRKEGQNVTLSCEQNLNHDAMYWYRQDPGQGLRLIYYSQIVNDFQKGDIAEGYSVSREKKESFPLTVTSAQKNPTAFYLCASSIKAGTGVEFFGPGTRLTVL.

This clone is a singleton in its sample. V gene TRBV6-5 combines with J gene TRBJ1-2; 10 bases match TRBD1. V was pared by 4 bases and J by 5 bases, with 7 bases of the junction left unmatched. Germline V gene lookup returns CDR1 MNHEY and CDR2 SVGAGI. The CDR3 contains 15 residues. The CDR3: CASSSGGTGDYGYTF. CDR3 sequence (DNA): TGTGCCAGCAGTTCTGGCGGGACAGGGGATTATGGCTACACCTTC.

The V and J genes are TRBV6-5 and TRBJ2-5; TRBD1 matches 7 bases. The germline CDR1 and CDR2 sequences are MNHEY and SVGAGI. The junction had 7 bases not matched to a gene; V was cut back by 4 bases and J by 5 bases. This CDR3 is built from 14 residues. The CDR3 here is CASSFASTGETQYF. CDR3 DNA sequence: TGTGCCAGCAGTTTCGCCTCGACAGGGGAGACCCAGTACTTC.

The rearrangement links TRBV11-2 to TRBJ2-5; 8 bases align to TRBD2. V dropped 5 bases and J dropped 2; count of bases not matched to a gene: 7. Germline values: CDR1 SGHAT, CDR2 FQNNGV. This CDR3 is 15 amino acids long. The CDR3 loop reads CASSLSAGVQETQYF. CDR3 nucleotide sequence: TGTGCCAGCAGCCTCTCAGCGGGGGTTCAAGAGACCCAGTACTTC.

The rearrangement uses TRBV30 and TRBJ2-3; tentative D call: TRBD2 (5 bases). Germline assignment: CDR1 GTSNPN and CDR2 SVGIG (reference sequence). The CDR3 is 15 amino acids. The V end was cut by 2 bases, the J end by 1 base, with 13 bases between. CDR3 coding DNA: TGTGCCTGGAGTTCGCGGGTGGCAGGCACAGATACGCAGTATTTT. Its protein product is CAWSSRVAGTDTQYF. Full variable domain (missing parts from reference TRBV30 and TRBJ2-3): SQTIHQWPATLVQPVGSPLSLECTVEGTSNPNLYWYRQAAGRGLQLLFYSVGIGQISSEVPQNLSASRPQDRQFILSSKKLLLSDSGFYLCAWSSRVAGTDTQYFGPGTRLTVL.

The CDR3 region is CASSLESPLGGYNSPLHF. The DNA of the CDR3 is TGTGCCAGCAGTTTAGAATCTCCCTTGGGGGGGTACAATTCACCCCTCCACTTT. The chain employs TRBV28 and TRBJ1-6, with a possible D match to TRBD1 (5 bases). Trimming cost V 2 bases and J 7 bases, with 21 bases left between them. The length of the CDR3 is 18 residues. CDR1 and CDR2 from the germline V gene are MDHEN and SYDVKM.

This chain links TRBV2 with TRBJ2-7; tentative D call: TRBD1 (5 bases). V dropped 7 bases and J dropped 3 bases, with 10 bases sitting between them. CDR1 is SNHLY and CDR2 is FYNNEI in the germline V gene. The CDR3 consists of 12 residues. The CDR3 loop reads CASKTVDYEQYV. The CDR3 DNA reads as TGTGCCAGCAAGACAGTCGACTACGAGCAGTACGTC.

V and J are TRBV2 and TRBJ2-4, with 8 bases matching TRBD2. CDR1 and CDR2 (germline): SNHLY, FYNNEI. Germline trimming cut 4 bases from V and 0 bases from J; bases unmatched to any gene: 5. The CDR3 extends over 16 amino acids. This CDR3 is CASSVAGQLAKNIQYF. Written as DNA, the CDR3 is TGTGCCAGCAGTGTAGCGGGGCAGCTAGCCAAAAACATTCAGTACTTC.

V usage is TRBV28 and J usage is TRBJ2-1, with 9 bases lining up with TRBD2. J was trimmed by 9 bases and V by 2 bases; bases with no gene match: 5. This CDR3 is 14 amino acids long. Per the germline V gene, CDR1 is MDHEN and CDR2 is SYDVKM. The CDR3 DNA sequence: TGTGCCAGCAGTTTACGACTGCGGGGGGGTGAGCAGTTCTTC. Protein: CASSLRLRGGEQFF.

The chain employs TRBV4-1 and TRBJ1-6; TRBD1 matches at 12 bases. CDR1 is MGHRA, CDR2 YSYEKL, per germline. Trimming removed 3 bases from V and 10 bases from J; junction bases left unmatched: 1. This CDR3 spans 14 amino acids. Written as DNA, the CDR3 is TGCGCCAGCAGCCACGGGACAGGGGGCTCACCCCTCCACTTT. Its translation: CASSHGTGGSPLHF.

The chain couples TRBV24-1 to TRBJ2-1, with D possibly being TRBD2 (6 bases). The CDR3 is 17 amino acids. Germline loops: CDR1 KGHDR, CDR2 SFDVKD. V shed 9 bases and J shed 3 bases, with 23 bases lying between them. CDR3 bases: TGTGCCACCCAAGGCGGAGGGCGGGCGCGACGCTACAATGAGCAGTTCTTC. Amino acids: CATQGGGRARRYNEQFF.

The genes are TRBV6-1 and TRBJ2-1; weak D call: TRBD1 (5 bases). The CDR3 has 13 residues. V lost 3 bases to trimming and J lost 7 bases, with 10 bases between them. The germline CDR1 and CDR2 sequences are MNHNS and SASEGT. The CDR3 loop is CASSEHPGNEQFF. CDR3 nucleotides: TGTGCCAGCAGTGAGCACCCAGGGAATGAGCAGTTCTTC.